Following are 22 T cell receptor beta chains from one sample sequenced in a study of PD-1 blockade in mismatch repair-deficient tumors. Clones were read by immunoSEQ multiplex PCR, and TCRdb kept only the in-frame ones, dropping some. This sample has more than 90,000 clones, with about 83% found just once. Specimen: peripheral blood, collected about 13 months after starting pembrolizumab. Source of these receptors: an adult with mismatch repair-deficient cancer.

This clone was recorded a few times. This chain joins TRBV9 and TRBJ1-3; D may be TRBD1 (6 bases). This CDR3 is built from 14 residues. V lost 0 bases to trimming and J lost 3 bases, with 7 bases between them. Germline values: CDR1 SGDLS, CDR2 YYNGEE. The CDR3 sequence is CASSVDRDGNTIYF. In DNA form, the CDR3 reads TGTGCCAGCAGCGTAGACAGGGATGGAAACACCATATATTTT.

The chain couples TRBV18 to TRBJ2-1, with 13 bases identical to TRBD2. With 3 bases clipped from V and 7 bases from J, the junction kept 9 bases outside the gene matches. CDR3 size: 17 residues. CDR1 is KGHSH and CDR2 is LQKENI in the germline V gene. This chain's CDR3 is CASSPRTSGSLDNEQFF. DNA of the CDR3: TGTGCCAGCTCACCTCGGACTAGCGGGAGTCTGGATAATGAGCAGTTCTTC.

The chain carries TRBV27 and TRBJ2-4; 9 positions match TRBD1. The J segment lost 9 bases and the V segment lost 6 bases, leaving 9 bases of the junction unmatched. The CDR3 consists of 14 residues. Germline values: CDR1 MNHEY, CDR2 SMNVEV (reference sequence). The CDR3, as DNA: TGTGCCAGCAGACCCGGACAGGGGCCTGGCATTCAGTACTTC. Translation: CASRPGQGPGIQYF.

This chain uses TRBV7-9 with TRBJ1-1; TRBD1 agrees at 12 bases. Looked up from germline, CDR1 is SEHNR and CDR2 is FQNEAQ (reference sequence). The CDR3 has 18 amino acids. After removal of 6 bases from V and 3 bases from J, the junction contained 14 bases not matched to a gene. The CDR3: CASSRHPGQGAAYTEAFF. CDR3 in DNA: TGTGCCAGCAGTCGACATCCGGGACAGGGGGCGGCATACACTGAAGCTTTCTTT.

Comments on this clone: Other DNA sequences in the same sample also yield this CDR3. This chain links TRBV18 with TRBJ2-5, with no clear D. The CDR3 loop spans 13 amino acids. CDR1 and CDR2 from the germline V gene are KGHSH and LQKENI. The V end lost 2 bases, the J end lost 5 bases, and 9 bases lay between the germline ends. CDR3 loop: CASSPGPQETQYF. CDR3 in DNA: TGTGCCAGCTCACCAGGGCCCCAGGAGACCCAGTACTTC.

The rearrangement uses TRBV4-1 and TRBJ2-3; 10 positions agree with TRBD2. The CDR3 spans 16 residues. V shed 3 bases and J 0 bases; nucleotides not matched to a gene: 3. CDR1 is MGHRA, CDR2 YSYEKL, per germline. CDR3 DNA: TGCGCCAGCAGCCAGGGGACTAGCGCCAGCACAGATACGCAGTATTTT. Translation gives CASSQGTSASTDTQYF.

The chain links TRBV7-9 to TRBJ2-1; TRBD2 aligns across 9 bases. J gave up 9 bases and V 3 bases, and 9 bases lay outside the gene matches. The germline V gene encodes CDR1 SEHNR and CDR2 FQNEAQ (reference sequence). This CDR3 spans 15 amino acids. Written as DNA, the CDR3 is TGTGCCAGCAGCTTGACTAGCGGTTCAAGAGGTGAGCAGTTCTTC. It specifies CASSLTSGSRGEQFF.

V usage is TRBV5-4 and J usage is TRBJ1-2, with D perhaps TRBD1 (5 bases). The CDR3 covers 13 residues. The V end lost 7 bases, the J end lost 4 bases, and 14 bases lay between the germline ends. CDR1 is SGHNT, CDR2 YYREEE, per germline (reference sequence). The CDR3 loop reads CASGLRESYGYTF. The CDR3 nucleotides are TGTGCCAGCGGACTCAGGGAAAGCTATGGCTACACCTTC.

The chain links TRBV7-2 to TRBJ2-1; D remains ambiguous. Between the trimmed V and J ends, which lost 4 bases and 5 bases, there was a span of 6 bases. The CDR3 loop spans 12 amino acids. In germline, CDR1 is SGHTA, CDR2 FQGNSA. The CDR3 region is CASSSPDNEQFF. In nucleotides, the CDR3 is TGTGCCAGCAGCTCCCCTGACAATGAGCAGTTCTTC. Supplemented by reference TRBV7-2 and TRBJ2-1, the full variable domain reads GAGVSQSPSNKVTEKGKDVELRCDPISGHTALYWYRQSLGQGLEFLIYFQGNSAPDKSGLPSDRFSAERTGGSVSTLTIQRTQQEDSAVYLCASSSPDNEQFFGPGTRLTVL.

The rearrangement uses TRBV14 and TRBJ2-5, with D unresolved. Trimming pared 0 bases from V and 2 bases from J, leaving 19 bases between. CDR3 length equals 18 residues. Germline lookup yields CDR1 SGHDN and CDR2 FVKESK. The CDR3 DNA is TGTGCCAGCAGCCAAGATCGTTCCAGCCAACCCTCACAAGAGACCCAGTACTTC. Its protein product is CASSQDRSSQPSQETQYF.

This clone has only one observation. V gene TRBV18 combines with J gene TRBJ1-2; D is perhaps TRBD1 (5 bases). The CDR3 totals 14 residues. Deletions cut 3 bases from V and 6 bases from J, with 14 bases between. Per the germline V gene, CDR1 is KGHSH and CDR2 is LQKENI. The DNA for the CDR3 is TGTGCCAGCTCACCTCTCCAGGGAGGTAATGGCTACACCTTC. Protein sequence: CASSPLQGGNGYTF.

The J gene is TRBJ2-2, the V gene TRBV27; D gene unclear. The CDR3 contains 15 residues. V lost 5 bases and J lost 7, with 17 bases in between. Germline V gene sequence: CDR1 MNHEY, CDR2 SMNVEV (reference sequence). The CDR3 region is CASSPRTRPVGELFF. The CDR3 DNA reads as TGTGCCAGCAGTCCGAGGACCCGGCCCGTCGGGGAGCTGTTTTTT.

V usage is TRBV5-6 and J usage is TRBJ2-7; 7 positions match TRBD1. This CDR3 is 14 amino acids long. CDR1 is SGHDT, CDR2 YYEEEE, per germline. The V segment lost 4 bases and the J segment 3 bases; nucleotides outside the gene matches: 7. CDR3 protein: CASSVGTVFYEQYF. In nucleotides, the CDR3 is TGTGCCAGCAGCGTCGGGACAGTTTTCTACGAGCAGTACTTC.

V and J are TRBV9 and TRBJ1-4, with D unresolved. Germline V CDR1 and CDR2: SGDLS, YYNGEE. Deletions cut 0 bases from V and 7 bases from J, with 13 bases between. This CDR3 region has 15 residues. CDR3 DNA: TGTGCCAGCAGCGTAGGGAGGGAGGGAACTGAAAAACTGTTTTTT. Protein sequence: CASSVGREGTEKLFF.

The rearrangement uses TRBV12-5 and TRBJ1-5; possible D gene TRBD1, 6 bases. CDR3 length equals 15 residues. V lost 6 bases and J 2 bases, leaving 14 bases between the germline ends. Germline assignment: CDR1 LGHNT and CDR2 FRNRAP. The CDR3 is CASGQTGLGNQPQHF. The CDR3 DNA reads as TGTGCTAGTGGGCAAACAGGGTTGGGCAATCAGCCCCAGCATTTT.

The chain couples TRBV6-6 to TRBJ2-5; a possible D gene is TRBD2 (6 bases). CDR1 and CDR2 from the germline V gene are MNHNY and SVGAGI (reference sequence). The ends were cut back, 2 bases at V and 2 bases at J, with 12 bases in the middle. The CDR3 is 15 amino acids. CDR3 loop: CASSYRSSGQETQYF. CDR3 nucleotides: TGTGCCAGCAGTTACCGTAGTAGCGGACAAGAGACCCAGTACTTC.

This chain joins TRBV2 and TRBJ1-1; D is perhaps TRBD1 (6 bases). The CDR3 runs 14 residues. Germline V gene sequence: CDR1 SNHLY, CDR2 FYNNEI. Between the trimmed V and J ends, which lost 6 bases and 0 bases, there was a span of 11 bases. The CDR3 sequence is CASRRTDVNTEAFF. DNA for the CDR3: TGTGCCAGCAGACGGACAGACGTGAACACTGAAGCTTTCTTT. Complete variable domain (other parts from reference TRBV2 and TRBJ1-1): EPEVTQTPSHQVTQMGQEVILRCVPISNHLYFYWYRQILGQKVEFLVSFYNNEISEKSEIFDDQFSVERPDGSNFTLKIRSTKLEDSAMYFCASRRTDVNTEAFFGQGTRLTVV.

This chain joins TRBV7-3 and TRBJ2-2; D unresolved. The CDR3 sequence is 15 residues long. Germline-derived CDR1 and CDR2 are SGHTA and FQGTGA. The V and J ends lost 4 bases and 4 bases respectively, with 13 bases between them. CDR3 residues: CASSYGPSGTGELFF. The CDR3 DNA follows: TGTGCCAGCAGCTACGGCCCCTCCGGCACCGGGGAGCTGTTTTTT.

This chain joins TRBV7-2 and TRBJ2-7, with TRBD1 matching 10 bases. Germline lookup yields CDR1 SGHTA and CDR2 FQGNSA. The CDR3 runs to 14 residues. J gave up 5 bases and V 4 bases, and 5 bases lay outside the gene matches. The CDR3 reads CASSSDRGRHEQYF. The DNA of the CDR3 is TGTGCCAGCAGCTCCGACAGGGGGCGGCACGAGCAGTACTTC.

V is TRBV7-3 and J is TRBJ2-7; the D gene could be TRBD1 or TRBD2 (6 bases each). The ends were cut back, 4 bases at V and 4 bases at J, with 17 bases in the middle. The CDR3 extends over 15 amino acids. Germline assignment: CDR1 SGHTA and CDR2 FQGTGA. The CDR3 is CASSSTGAQTYEQYF. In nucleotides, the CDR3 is TGTGCCAGCAGCTCGACGGGGGCCCAAACGTACGAGCAGTACTTC.

This CDR3 reads CASSGTAYNTEAFF. CDR3 in DNA: TGTGCCAGCAGCGGGACGGCTTACAACACTGAAGCTTTCTTT. The chain is built from TRBV25-1 and TRBJ1-1, with a possible D match to TRBD1 (5 bases). CDR3 length: 14 amino acids. Germline V gene data show CDR1 as MGHDK and CDR2 as SYGVNS. Trimming removed 6 bases from V and 2 bases from J, with 13 bases in between.

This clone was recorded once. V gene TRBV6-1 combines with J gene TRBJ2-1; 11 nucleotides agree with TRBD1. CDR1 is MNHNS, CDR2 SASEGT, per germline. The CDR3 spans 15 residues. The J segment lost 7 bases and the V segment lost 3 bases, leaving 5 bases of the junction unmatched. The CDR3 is CASSEGQGGSNEQFF. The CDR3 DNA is TGTGCCAGCAGTGAGGGACAGGGGGGTTCGAATGAGCAGTTCTTC.